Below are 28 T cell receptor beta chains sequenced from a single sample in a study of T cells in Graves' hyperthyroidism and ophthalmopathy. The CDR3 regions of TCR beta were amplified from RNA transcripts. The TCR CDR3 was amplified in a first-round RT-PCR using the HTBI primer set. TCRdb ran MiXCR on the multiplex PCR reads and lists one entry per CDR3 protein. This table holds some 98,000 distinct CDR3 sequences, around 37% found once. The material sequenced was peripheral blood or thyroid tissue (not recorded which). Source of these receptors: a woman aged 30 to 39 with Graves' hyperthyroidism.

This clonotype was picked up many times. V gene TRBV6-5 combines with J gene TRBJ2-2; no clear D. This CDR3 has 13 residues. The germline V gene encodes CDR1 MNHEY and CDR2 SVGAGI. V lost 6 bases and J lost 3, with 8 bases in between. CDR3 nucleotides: TGTGCCAGCAGAATCCGTCACACCGGGGAGCTGTTTTTT. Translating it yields CASRIRHTGELFF.

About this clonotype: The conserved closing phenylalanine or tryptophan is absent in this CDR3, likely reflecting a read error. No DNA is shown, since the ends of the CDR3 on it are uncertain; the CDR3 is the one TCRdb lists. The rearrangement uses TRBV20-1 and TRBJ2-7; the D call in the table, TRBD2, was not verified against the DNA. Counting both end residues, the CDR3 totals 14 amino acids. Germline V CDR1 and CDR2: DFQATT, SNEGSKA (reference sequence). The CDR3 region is CSARSGLAGYEQYS.

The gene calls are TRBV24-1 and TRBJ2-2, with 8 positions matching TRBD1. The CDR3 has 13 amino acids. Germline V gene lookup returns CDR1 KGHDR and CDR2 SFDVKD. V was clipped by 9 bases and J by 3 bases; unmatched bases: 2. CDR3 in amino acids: CATGTGYTGELFF. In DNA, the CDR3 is TGTGCCACCGGGACAGGTTACACCGGGGAGCTGTTTTTT.

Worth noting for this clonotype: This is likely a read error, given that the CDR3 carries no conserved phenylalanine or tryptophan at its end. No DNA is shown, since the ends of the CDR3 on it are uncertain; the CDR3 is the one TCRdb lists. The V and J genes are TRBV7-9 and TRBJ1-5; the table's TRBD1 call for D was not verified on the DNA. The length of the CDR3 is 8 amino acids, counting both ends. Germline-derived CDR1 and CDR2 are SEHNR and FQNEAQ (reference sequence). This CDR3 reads CASSQDPV.

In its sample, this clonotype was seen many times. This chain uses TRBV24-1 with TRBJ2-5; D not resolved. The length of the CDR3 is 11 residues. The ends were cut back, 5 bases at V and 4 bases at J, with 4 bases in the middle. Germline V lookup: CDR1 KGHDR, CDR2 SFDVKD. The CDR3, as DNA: TGTGCCACCAGTGCGGGAGAGACCCAGTACTTC. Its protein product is CATSAGETQYF.

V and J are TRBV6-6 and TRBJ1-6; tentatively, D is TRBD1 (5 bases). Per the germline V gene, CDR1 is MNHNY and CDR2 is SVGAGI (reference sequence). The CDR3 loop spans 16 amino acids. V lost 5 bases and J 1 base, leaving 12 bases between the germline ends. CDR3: CASSGGAGSYNSPLHF. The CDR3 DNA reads TGTGCCAGCAGTGGAGGGGCCGGGTCCTATAATTCACCCCTCCACTTT.

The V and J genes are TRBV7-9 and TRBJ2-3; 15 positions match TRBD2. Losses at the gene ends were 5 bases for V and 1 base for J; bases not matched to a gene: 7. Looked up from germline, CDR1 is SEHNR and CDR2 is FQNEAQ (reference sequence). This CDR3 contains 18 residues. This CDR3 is CASSPGLAGGSGTDTQYF. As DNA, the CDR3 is TGTGCCAGCAGCCCGGGACTAGCGGGAGGCAGTGGCACAGATACGCAGTATTTT. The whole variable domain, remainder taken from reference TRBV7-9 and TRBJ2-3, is DTGVSQNPRHKITKRGQNVTFRCDPISEHNRLYWYRQTLGQGPEFLTYFQNEAQLEKSRLLSDRFSAERPKGSFSTLEIQRTEQGDSAMYLCASSPGLAGGSGTDTQYFGPGTRLTVL.

CDR3 residues: CASSLDLGDQPQYF. CDR3 coding DNA: TGTGCCAGCAGCTTAGATTTGGGGGATCAGCCCCAGTACTTC. The gene calls are TRBV7-9 and TRBJ2-5; either TRBD1 or TRBD2 may supply D (5 bases each). V shed 1 base and J shed 9 bases, with 15 bases lying between them. Germline values: CDR1 SEHNR, CDR2 FQNEAQ (reference sequence). This CDR3 comprises 14 residues.

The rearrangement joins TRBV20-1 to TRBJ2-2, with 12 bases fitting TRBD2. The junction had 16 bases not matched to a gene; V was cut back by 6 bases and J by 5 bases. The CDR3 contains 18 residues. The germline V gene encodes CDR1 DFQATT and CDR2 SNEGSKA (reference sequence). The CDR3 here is CSARERLAGDPGTGELFF. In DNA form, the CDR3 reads TGCAGTGCGCGCGAAAGACTAGCGGGAGACCCGGGTACCGGGGAGCTGTTTTTT.

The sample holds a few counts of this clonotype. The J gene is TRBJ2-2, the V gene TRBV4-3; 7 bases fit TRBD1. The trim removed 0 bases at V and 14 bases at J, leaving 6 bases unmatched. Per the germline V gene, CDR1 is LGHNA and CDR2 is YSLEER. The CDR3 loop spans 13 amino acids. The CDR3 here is CASSQDQQGPLFF. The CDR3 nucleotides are TGCGCCAGCAGCCAAGACCAACAGGGGCCCCTGTTTTTT.

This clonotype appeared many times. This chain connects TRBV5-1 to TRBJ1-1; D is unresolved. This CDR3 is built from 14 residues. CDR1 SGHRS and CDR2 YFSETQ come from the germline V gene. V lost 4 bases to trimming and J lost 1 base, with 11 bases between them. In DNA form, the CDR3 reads TGCGCCAGCAGCCTCCAGGTGTCGAACACTGAAGCTTTCTTT. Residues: CASSLQVSNTEAFF.

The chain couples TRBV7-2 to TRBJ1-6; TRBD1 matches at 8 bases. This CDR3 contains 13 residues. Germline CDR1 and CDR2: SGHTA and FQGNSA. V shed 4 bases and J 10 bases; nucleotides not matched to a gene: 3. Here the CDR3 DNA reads TGTGCCAGCAGCTCTAGACAGGGGTCACCCCTCCACTTT. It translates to CASSSRQGSPLHF. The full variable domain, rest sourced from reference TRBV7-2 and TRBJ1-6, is GAGVSQSPSNKVTEKGKDVELRCDPISGHTALYWYRQSLGQGLEFLIYFQGNSAPDKSGLPSDRFSAERTGGSVSTLTIQRTQQEDSAVYLCASSSRQGSPLHFGNGTRLTVT.

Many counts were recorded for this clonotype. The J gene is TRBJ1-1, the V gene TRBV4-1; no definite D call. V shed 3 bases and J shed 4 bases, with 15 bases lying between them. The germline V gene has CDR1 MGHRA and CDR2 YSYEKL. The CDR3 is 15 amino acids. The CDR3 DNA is TGCGCCAGCAGCCAGACCCAGGTTGTCAGCACTGAAGCTTTCTTT. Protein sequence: CASSQTQVVSTEAFF.

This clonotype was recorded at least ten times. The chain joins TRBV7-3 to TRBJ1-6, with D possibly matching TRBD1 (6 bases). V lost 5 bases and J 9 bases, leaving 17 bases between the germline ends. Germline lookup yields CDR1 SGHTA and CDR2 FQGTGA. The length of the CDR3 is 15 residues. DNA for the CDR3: TGTGCCAGCAGCGCCCTACAGAGGGGGTTTTCACCCCTCCACTTT. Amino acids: CASSALQRGFSPLHF.

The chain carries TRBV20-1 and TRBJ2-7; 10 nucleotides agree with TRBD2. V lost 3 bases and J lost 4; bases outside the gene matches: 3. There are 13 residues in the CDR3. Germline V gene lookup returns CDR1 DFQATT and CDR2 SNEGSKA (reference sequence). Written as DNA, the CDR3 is TGCAGTGCTAGTCCACTAGCGGGATACGAGCAGTACTTC. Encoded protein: CSASPLAGYEQYF.

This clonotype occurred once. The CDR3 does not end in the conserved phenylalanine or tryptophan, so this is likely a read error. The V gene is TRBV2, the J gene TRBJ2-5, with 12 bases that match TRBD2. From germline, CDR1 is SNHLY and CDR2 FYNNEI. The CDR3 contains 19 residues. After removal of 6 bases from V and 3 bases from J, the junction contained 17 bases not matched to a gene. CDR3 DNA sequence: TGTGCCAGCAGACGAAATCGGGGGGGAGCTAGCGGGAGGGAAGAGACCCAGTACCTC. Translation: CASRRNRGGASGREETQYL.

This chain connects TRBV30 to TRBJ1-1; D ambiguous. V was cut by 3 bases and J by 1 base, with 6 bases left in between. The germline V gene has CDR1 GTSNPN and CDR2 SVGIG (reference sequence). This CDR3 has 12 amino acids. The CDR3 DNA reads TGTGCCTGGAGCGACCAGAACACTGAAGCTTTCTTT. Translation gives CAWSDQNTEAFF.

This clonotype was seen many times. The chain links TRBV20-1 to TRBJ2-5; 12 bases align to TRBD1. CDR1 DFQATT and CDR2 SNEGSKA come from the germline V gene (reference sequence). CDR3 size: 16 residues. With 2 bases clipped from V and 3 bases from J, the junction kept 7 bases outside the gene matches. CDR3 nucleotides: TGCAGTGCTAGATCCGGGACAGGGGGCGTCGAAGAGACCCAGTACTTC. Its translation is CSARSGTGGVEETQYF.

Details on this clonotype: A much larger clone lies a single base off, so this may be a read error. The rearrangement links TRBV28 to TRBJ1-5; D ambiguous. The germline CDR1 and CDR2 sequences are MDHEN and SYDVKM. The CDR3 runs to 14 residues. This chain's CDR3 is CASSSHSRHQPRHF. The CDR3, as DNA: TGTGCCAGCAGTTCCCATTCCCGGCATCAGCCCCGGCATTTT.

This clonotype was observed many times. CDR3: CASSYSIAGRNDEQYF. CDR3 sequence (DNA): TGTGCCAGCAGTTACTCGATTGCAGGGCGCAACGACGAGCAGTACTTC. The chain has TRBV6-6 and TRBJ2-7; possible D gene TRBD1, 5 bases. V lost 0 bases and J 5 bases, leaving 17 bases between the germline ends. The CDR3 is 16 amino acids. CDR1 and CDR2 (germline): MNHNY, SVGAGI (reference sequence).

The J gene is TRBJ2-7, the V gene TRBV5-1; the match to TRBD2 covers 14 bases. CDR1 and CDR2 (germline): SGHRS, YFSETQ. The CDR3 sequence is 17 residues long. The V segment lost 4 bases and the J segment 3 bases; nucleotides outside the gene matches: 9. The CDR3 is CASSGTSGRGGSYEQYF. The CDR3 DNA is TGCGCCAGCAGCGGGACTAGCGGGAGAGGCGGAAGCTACGAGCAGTACTTC.

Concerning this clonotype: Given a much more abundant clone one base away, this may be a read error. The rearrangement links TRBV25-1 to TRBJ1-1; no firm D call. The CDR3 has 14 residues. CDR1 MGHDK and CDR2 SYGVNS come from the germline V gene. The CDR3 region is CASSLTNLGTGAFF. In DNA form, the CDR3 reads TGTGCCAGCAGTCTGACGAACCTAGGCACTGGAGCTTTCTTT.

CDR3 sequence: CSAVRAGTQYF. The CDR3 coding sequence is TGCAGTGCTGTTCGGGCGGGGACCCAGTACTTC. The chain combines TRBV20-1 with TRBJ2-5, with a tentative D call TRBD2 (5 bases). The germline V and J ends were trimmed by 5 bases and 7 bases, with 11 bases remaining between them. The CDR3 runs 11 residues. CDR1 DFQATT and CDR2 SNEGSKA come from the germline V gene (reference sequence).

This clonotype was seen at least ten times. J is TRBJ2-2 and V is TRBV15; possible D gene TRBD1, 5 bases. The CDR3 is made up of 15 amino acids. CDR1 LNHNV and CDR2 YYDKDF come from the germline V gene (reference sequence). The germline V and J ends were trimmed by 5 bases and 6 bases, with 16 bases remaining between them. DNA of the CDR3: TGTGCCACCAGCGGGCAGGGTGTTCTTTCCGGGGAGCTGTTTTTT. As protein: CATSGQGVLSGELFF.

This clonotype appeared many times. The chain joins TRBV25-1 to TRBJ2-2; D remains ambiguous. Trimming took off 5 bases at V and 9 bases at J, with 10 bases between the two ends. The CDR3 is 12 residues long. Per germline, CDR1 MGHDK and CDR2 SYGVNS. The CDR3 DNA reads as TGTGCCAGCAGTCTGGGTAGCAGGGAGCTGTTTTTT. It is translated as CASSLGSRELFF.

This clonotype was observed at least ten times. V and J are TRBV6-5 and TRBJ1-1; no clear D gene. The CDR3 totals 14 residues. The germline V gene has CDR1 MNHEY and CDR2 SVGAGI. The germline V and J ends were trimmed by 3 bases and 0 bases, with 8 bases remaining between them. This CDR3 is CASSYGHMNTEAFF. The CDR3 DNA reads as TGTGCCAGCAGTTATGGGCATATGAACACTGAAGCTTTCTTT.

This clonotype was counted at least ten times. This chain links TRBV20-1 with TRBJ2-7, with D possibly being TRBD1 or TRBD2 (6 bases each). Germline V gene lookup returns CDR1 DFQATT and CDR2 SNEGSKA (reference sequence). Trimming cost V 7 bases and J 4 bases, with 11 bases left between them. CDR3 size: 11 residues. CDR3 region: CSVKGGYEQYF. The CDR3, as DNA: TGCAGTGTTAAAGGGGGGTACGAGCAGTACTTC.

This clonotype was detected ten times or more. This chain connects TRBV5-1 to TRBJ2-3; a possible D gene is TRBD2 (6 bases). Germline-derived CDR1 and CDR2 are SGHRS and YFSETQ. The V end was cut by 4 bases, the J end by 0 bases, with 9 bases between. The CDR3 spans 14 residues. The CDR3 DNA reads TGCGCCAGCAGCAGAGGAGGGAGCACAGATACGCAGTATTTT. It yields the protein CASSRGGSTDTQYF.